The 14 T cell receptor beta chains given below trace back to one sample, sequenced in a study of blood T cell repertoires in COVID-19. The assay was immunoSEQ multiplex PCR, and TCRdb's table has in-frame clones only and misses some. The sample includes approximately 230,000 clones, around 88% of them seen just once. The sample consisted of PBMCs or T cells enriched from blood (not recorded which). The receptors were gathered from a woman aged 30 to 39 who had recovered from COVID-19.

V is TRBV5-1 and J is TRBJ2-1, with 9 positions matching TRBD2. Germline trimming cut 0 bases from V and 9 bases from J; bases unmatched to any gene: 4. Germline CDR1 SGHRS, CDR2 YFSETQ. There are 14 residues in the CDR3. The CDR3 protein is CASSLVGGRGEQFF. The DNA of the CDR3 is TGCGCCAGCAGCTTGGTCGGCGGGAGGGGTGAGCAGTTCTTC.

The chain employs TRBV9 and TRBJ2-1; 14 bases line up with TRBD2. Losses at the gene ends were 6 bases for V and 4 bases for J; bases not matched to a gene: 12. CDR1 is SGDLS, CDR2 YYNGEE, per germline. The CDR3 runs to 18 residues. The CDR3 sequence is CASTSGLAGEAGYNEQFF. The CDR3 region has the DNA TGTGCCAGCACGTCGGGACTAGCGGGAGAGGCGGGTTACAATGAGCAGTTCTTC.

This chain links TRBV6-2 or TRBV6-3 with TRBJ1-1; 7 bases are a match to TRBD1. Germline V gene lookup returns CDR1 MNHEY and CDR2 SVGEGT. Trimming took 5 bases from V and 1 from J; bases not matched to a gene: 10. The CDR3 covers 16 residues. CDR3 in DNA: TGTGCCAGCAGTATACCAATCGGGACAGAGAACACTGAAGCTTTCTTT. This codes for CASSIPIGTENTEAFF.

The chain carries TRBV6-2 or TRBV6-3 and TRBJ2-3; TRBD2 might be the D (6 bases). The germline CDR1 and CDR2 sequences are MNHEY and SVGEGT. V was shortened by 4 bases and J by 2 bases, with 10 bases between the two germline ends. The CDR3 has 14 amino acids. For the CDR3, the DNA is TGTGCCAGCAGTTTGGGGGACTTCACAGATACGCAGTATTTT. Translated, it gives CASSLGDFTDTQYF.

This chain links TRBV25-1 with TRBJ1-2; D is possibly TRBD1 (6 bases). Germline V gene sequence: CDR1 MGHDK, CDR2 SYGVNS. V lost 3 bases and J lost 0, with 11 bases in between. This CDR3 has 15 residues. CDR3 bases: TGTGCCAGCAGTGAGGCCGGGACAACTAACTATGGCTACACCTTC. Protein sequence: CASSEAGTTNYGYTF.

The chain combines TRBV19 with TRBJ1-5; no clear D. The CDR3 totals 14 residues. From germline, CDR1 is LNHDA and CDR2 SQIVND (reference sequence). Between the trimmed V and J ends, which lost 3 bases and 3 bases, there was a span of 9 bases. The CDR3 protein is CASSIRGDNQPQHF. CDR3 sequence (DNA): TGTGCCAGTAGTATCCGGGGTGACAATCAGCCCCAGCATTTT.

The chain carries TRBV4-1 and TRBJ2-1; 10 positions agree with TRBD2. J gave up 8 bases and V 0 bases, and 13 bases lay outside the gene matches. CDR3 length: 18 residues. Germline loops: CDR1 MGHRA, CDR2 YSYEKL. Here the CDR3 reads CASSQDIPAGGPRDEQFF. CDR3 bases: TGCGCCAGCAGCCAAGATATTCCAGCGGGAGGGCCTAGGGATGAGCAGTTCTTC.

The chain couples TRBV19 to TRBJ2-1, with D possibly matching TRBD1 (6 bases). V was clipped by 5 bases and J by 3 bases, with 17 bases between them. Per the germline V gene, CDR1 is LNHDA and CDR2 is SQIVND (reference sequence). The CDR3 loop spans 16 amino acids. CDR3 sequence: CASSGLGDTIYNEQFF. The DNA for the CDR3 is TGTGCCAGTAGTGGTCTGGGGGACACGATCTACAATGAGCAGTTCTTC.

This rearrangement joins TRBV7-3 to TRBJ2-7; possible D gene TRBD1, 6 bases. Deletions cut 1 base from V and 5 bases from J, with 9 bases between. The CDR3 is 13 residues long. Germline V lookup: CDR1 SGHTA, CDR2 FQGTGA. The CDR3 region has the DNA TGTGCCAGCAGCTTAATCCCAGGGGACGAGCAGTACTTC. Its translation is CASSLIPGDEQYF.

Here the CDR3 reads CASSQHPKTSGRGDEQFF. The CDR3 nucleotides are TGTGCCAGCAGTCAACATCCCAAGACTAGCGGAAGGGGGGATGAGCAGTTCTTC. This chain links TRBV6-2 or TRBV6-3 with TRBJ2-1, with TRBD2 matching over 9 bases. The J segment lost 8 bases and the V segment lost 5 bases, leaving 19 bases of the junction unmatched. The CDR3 is 18 residues long. Germline assignment: CDR1 MNHEY and CDR2 SVGEGT.

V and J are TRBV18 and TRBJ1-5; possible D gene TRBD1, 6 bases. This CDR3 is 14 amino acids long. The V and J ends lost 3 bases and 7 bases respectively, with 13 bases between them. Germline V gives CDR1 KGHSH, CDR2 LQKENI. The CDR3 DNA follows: TGTGCCAGCTCACCGCCAGGGGTCGGCCAGCCCCAGCATTTT. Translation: CASSPPGVGQPQHF.

As DNA, the CDR3 is TGCAGTGCTAGTCCACAGCAGAATCTGTTTTTT. This gives the protein CSASPQQNLFF. This chain connects TRBV20-1 to TRBJ1-4; D is undetermined. Deletions cut 3 bases from V and 14 bases from J, with 13 bases between. Looked up from germline, CDR1 is DFQATT and CDR2 is SNEGSKA (reference sequence). CDR3 size: 11 residues.

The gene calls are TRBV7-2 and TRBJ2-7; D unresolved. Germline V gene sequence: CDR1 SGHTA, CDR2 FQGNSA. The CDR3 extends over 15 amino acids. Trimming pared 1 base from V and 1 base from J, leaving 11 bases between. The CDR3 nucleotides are TGTGCCAGCAGCTTAGGTTACAGCTCTTCCTACGAGCAGTACTTC. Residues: CASSLGYSSSYEQYF.

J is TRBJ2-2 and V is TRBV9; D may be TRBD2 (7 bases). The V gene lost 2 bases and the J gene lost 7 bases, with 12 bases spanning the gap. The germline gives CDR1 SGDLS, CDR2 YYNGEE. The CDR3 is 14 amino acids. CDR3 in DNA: TGTGCCAGCAGCGTTCGGGGGGCAGGCGGGGAGCTGTTTTTT. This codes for CASSVRGAGGELFF.